The 7 T cell receptor beta chains presented below share a single source sample, sequenced in a study of spatial heterogeneity in lung cancer. Time point: blood at routine non-recurrence follow-up after resection. Whole RNA, isolated from tumor, nontumor lung or frozen PBMC, was sequenced without prior sorting. One entry per CDR3 protein, called by TCRdb with MiXCR from the 5' RACE reads. In the table there are about 120,000 distinct CDR3 sequences, 12% of which are singletons. The sample here was PBMCs, taken at follow-up. Every receptor here comes from a male donor with early-stage non-small cell lung cancer.

This clonotype was counted ten times or more. Written as DNA, the CDR3 is TGTGCCAGCAACGGCCAGGGTGGTAATGAGCAGTTCTTC. This sequence encodes CASNGQGGNEQFF. The chain couples TRBV7-9 to TRBJ2-1, with D perhaps TRBD1 (5 bases). Deletions cut 7 bases from V and 7 bases from J, with 14 bases between. Germline CDR1 and CDR2: SEHNR and FQNEAQ (reference sequence). The CDR3 has 13 amino acids.

The rearrangement uses TRBV9 and TRBJ2-3, with a tentative D call TRBD2 (6 bases). This CDR3 is 15 amino acids long. The germline gives CDR1 SGDLS, CDR2 YYNGEE. V was cut by 5 bases and J by 0 bases, with 13 bases left in between. The DNA of the CDR3 is TGTGCCAGCAGTCTCTGGGGGACTAGCACAGATACGCAGTATTTT. Translating it yields CASSLWGTSTDTQYF.

This clonotype was seen repeatedly, ten times or more. This chain joins TRBV11-3 and TRBJ1-1; 8 positions match TRBD1. CDR1 and CDR2 from the germline V gene are SGHNT and YENEEA. J gave up 4 bases and V 3 bases, and 7 bases lay outside the gene matches. The CDR3 is 15 amino acids. As DNA, the CDR3 is TGTGCCAGCAGCTTGAATCAGGGGGCGGCCACTGAAGCTTTCTTT. It encodes CASSLNQGAATEAFF.

This clonotype was counted a few times. V is TRBV7-9 and J is TRBJ2-7; TRBD2 is a possible D gene (6 bases). Trimming removed 7 bases at V and 3 bases at J, with 13 bases between. This CDR3 is 13 amino acids long. CDR1 is SEHNR, CDR2 FQNEAQ, per germline (reference sequence). This CDR3 is CASNPRGRYEQYF. DNA of the CDR3: TGTGCCAGCAACCCGCGGGGCCGCTACGAGCAGTACTTC.

This clonotype has a handful of counts. This chain connects TRBV4-1 to TRBJ2-7; TRBD1 aligns across 7 bases. This CDR3 comprises 16 residues. Germline CDR1 is MGHRA and CDR2 is YSYEKL. Trimming at V came to 0 bases and at J to 0 bases, leaving 5 bases not matched to a gene. CDR3 bases: TGCGCCAGCAGCCAAGATTCAGGGGGTAGCTCCTACGAGCAGTACTTC. This sequence encodes CASSQDSGGSSYEQYF.

There are a few counts of this clonotype. The gene calls are TRBV24-1 and TRBJ2-7; D unclear. The CDR3 is made up of 14 amino acids. V dropped 12 bases and J dropped 3 bases, with 20 bases sitting between them. Per germline, CDR1 KGHDR and CDR2 SFDVKD. The CDR3, as DNA: TGTGCCGTAGAGAACCAGGCCCTATTCTACGAGCAGTACTTC. It translates to CAVENQALFYEQYF.

The rearrangement uses TRBV11-1 and TRBJ2-2, with 8 positions matching TRBD2. V lost 5 bases and J lost 5; bases outside the gene matches: 13. CDR1 is SGHAT, CDR2 FQDESV, per germline (reference sequence). This CDR3 has 17 amino acids. In nucleotides, the CDR3 is TGTGCCAGCAGCCCAACCTCCGGGACTAGGAGGACCGGGGAGCTGTTTTTT. It encodes CASSPTSGTRRTGELFF.